This T cell receptor beta chain was recovered during a study of blood T cell repertoires in COVID-19. Profiling relied on immunoSEQ multiplex PCR, and the TCRdb table lists in-frame clones only, not all of them. The sample has approximately 260,000 clones, approximately 86% seen once. The sequence derives from a woman of 80 years or more with active or convalescent COVID-19. Input material: peripheral blood.

The CDR3 DNA follows: TGTGCCAGCAGCCAAGTAAAAAGAGGCGGCTACACCTTC. Residues: CASSQVKRGGYTF. The V and J genes are TRBV3-1 (or the pseudogene TRBV3-2) and TRBJ1-2, with no clear D. Trimming stripped 1 base from V and 8 bases from J, with 11 bases between. The length of the CDR3 is 13 residues. Germline V gene data show CDR1 as LGHDT and CDR2 as YNNKEL (reference sequence).